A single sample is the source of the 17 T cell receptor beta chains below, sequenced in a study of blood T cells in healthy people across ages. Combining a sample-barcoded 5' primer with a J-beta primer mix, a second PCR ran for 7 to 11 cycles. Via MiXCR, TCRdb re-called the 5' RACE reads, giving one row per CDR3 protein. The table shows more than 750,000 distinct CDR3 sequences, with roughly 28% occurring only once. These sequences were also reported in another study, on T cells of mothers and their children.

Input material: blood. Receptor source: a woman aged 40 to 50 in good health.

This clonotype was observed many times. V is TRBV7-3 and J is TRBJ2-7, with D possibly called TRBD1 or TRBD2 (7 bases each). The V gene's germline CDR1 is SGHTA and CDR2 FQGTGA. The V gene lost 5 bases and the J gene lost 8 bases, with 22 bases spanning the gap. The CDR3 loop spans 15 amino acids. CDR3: CASSPQGGGHRKQYF. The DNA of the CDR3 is TGTGCCAGCAGCCCTCAGGGGGGGGGCCATAGGAAGCAGTACTTC.

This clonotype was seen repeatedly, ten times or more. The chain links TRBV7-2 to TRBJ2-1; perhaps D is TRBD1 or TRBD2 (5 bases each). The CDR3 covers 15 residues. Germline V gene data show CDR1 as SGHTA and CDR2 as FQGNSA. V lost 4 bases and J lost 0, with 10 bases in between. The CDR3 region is CASSSAGSSYNEQFF. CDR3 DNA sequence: TGTGCCAGCAGCTCAGCAGGGAGCTCCTACAATGAGCAGTTCTTC.

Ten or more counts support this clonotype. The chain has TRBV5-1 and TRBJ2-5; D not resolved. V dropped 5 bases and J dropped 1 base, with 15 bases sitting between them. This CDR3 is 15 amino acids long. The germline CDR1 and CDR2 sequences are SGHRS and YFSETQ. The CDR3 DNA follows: TGCGCCAGCAGGACTTCGGTGGGATTCCAAGAGACCCAGTACTTC. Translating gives CASRTSVGFQETQYF.

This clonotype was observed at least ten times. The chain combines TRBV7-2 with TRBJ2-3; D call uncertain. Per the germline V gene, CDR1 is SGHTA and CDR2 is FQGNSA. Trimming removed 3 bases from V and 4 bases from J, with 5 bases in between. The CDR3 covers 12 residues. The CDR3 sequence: CASSFRADTQYF. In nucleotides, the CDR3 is TGTGCCAGCAGCTTTAGGGCAGATACGCAGTATTTT.

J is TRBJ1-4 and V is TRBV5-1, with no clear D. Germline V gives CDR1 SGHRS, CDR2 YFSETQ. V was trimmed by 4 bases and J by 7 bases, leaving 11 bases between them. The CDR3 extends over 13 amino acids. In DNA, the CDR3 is TGCGCCAGCAGCGCCACGCGGGGTGAAAAACTGTTTTTT. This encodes CASSATRGEKLFF.

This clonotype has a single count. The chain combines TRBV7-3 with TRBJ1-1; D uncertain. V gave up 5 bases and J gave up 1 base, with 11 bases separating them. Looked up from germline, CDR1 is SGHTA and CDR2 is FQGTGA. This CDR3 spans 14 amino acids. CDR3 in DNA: TGTGCCAGCAGCCCATCAAACGGGAACACTGAAGCTTTCTTT. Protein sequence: CASSPSNGNTEAFF.

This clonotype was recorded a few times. CDR3 in amino acids: CASSLGQTIGGYTF. CDR3 sequence (DNA): TGTGCCAGCAGCCTCGGCCAGACCATCGGGGGCTACACCTTC. The chain is built from TRBV14 and TRBJ1-2; D is undetermined. CDR1 and CDR2 from the germline V gene are SGHDN and FVKESK. The length of the CDR3 is 14 residues. Trimming cost V 4 bases and J 8 bases, with 17 bases left between them.

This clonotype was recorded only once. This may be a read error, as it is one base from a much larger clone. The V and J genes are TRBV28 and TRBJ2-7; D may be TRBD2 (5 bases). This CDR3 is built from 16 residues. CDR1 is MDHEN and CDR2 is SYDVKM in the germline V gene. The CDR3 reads CANSLLGRGVSYEQYF. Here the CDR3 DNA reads TGTGCCAACAGTTTATTGGGCCGGGGAGTATCCTACGAGCAGTACTTC.

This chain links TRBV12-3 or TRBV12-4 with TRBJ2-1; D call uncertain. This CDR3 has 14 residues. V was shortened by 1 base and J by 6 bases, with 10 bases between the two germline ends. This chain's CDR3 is CASSLGGHPNEQFF. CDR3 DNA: TGTGCCAGCAGTTTAGGGGGTCATCCCAATGAGCAGTTCTTC.

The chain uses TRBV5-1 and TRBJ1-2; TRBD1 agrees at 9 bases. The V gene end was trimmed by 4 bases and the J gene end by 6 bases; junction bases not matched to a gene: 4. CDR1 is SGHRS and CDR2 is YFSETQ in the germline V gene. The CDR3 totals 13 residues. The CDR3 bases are TGCGCCAGCAGCCGGGACAGGGCTAATGGCTACACCTTC. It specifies CASSRDRANGYTF. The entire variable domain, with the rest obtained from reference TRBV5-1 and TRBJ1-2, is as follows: KAGVTQTPRYLIKTRGQQVTLSCSPISGHRSVSWYQQTPGQGLQFLFEYFSETQRNKGNFPGRFSGRQFSNSRSEMNVSTLELGDSALYLCASSRDRANGYTFGSGTRLTVV.

The CDR3 DNA is TGTGCCAGTAGGGGGACAGGGTCTTATCTGGGGTTGAACACTGAAGCTTTCTTT. Its protein is CASRGTGSYLGLNTEAFF. J is TRBJ1-1 and V is TRBV11-2, with 9 bases fitting TRBD1. CDR1 is SGHAT and CDR2 is FQNNGV in the germline V gene. The ends lost 9 bases at V and 0 bases at J; junction bases unmatched: 17. The CDR3 length is 18 residues.

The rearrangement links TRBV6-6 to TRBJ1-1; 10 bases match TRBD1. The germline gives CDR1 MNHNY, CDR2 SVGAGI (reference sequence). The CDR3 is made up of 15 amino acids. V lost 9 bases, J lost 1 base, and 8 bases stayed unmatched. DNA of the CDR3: TGTGCCAGTGCCCCGGGACAGGGGTCGAACACTGAAGCTTTCTTT. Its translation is CASAPGQGSNTEAFF.

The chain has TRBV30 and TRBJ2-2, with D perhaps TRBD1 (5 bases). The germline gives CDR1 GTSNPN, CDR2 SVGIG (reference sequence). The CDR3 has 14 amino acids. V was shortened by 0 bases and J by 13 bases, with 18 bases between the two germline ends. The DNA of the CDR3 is TGTGCCTGGAGTGTACACACGGCGGTTCAGGGGCTGTTTTTT. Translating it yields CAWSVHTAVQGLFF.

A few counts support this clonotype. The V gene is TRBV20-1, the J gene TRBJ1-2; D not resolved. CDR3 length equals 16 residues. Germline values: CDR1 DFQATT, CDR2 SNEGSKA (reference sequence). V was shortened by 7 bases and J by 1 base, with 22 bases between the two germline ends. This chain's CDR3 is CSGSGSRARSNYGYTF. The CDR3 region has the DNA TGCAGTGGGAGTGGGTCCAGAGCCCGAAGTAACTATGGCTACACCTTC.

The DNA for the CDR3 is TGCGCCAGCAGCTTGGCACAGGGTAAGGGGAACACTGAAGCTTTCTTT. Translation: CASSLAQGKGNTEAFF. V is TRBV4-3 and J is TRBJ1-1; maybe TRBD1 (6 bases). The CDR3 runs to 16 residues. The germline V gene encodes CDR1 LGHNA and CDR2 YSLEER. The V end lost 5 bases, the J end lost 1 base, and 17 bases lay between the germline ends.

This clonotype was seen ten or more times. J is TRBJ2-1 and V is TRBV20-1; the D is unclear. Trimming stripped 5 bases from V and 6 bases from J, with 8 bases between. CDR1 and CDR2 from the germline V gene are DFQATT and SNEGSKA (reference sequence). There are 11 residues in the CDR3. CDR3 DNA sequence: TGCAGTGCTTTGAAACCCAATGAGCAGTTCTTC. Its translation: CSALKPNEQFF.

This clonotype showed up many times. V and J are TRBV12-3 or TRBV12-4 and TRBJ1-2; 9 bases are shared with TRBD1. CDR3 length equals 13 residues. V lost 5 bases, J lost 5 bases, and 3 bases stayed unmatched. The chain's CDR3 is CASSMTGGYGYTF. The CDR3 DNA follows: TGTGCCAGCAGTATGACAGGGGGGTATGGCTACACCTTC.